This record looks at one TCR beta chain sequence and its context. Its antigen is still unknown. No much larger clonotype is one base removed from it; base qualities were not supplied. This sample was taken from a study of CD4 T cells in relation to SARS-CoV-2 and coronaviruses (dated by TCRdb to the early 2020s). Describing the broader study: In the ViraFEST assay, PBMCs were grown with antigen for 10 days, and TCR beta CDR3s were then sequenced to identify antigen-specific clonal expansions. Expansion assays from other donors in the study were sequenced with a different, Illumina-based TCR-beta assay. The study assessed, at the TCR clonotype level, memory CD4+ T cell crossreactivity between SARS-CoV-2 and common cold coronavirus spike proteins. Shared crossreactive spike epitopes were mapped to their HLA restriction using patient-derived lymphoblastoid cell lines. An HIV-1 Nef peptide pool or a no-peptide culture served as the negative reference condition. The Adaptive Biotechnologies TCR-sequencing kit was used for samples from a few pre-COVID donors and for the naive versus memory experiments, whereas the other data were Illumina-based.

Broad study findings and their caveats: Small numbers of patients and of tested TCRs were a limitation of the study. Because the crossreactivity analysis focused on spike protein, crossreactivity against other viral proteins was not assessed. In about 60% of donors, memory CD4+ clonotypes turned up that crossrecognized SARS-CoV-2 and at least one common cold coronavirus spike. Pre-pandemic and post-infection samples were not both contributed by any donor, so tracing of the source of pre-existing responses was limited. Compared with monoreactive clones, crossreactive clones had significantly weaker SARS-CoV-2-driven expansion, a result consistent with antigenic imprinting.

Library preparation used the immunoSEQ multiplex PCR assay. The original pipeline was this. During preprocessing, nonproductive sequences were discarded, as were any CDR3s that did not begin with C, did not end with F or W, or were shorter than 7 amino acids. The MANAFEST web app was used to call antigen-specific clonotypes on the basis of expansion compared with the reference and with other culture wells. A clone was considered positive if the clone showed significant expansion compared with the reference culture in 2 of 3 replicate wells at an FDR below 0.05. A further requirement for positive clones was significant expansion compared with all other tandem wells, along with an odds ratio above 5. CDR3 homology was measured as pairwise Levenshtein distance, computed with the stringdist R package after trimming three terminal residues from each end. The immuneACCESS repertoire file appears here via TCRdb, limited to in-frame rearrangements. These files lack a portion of the clones; in checked studies, under half of the deficit traces to unresolved V genes, and the cause of the others is not known. V and J calls and clone size are given by that table; D and trimming were obtained from the DNA. Recorded for this sample are 25,000 to 30,000 clones; 76% of them occurred a single time. Clones ranked in the top ten supply roughly 15% of the sample.

CD4+ T cells from unexposed donors were collected before the COVID-19 pandemic (2011-2018). After more than nine days of culture, CD4+ T cells were isolated with the EasySep CD4+ T cell isolation kit. As far as cell numbers permitted, CD4+ T cells from unexposed donors were tested for reactivity against SARS-CoV-2 S and N as well as four spike pools from common cold coronaviruses. Two million PBMCs per well were cultured in IMDM with about 4.9% human AB serum and 8.5 to 10 IU/ml IL-2. Half of the culture medium was replaced with fresh IL-2-containing medium on days 3 and 7. In general, triplicate replicate wells were used for every peptide culture condition. Leukapheresis product for the unexposed donors was purchased commercially. PBMCs were isolated from leukapheresis product or whole blood by Ficoll-Paque PLUS gradient centrifugation. PBMCs were either cryopreserved at -140°C or used fresh in the expansion assay. The QIAamp Micro DNA Kit was used to extract genomic DNA from the CD4+ T cells.

The sample consisted of CD4+ T cells from PBMCs, cultured in vitro. This sequence was found in a human donor in good health.

Here is the DNA: TGTGCCAGCAGCTTGGGGCTCACAGAGACCCAGTACTTC. The translation is CASSLGLTETQYF. The sequence links TRBV5-8 to TRBJ2-5; no D gene is confidently identified. Looking up the germline V gene yields CDR1 SGHTS and CDR2 YDEGEE. CDR3 length: 13 amino acids, cysteine to phenylalanine. Only the CDR3 region is kept as DNA, spanning 39 bases read in frame from base 1. V lost 0 bases and J lost 4 bases; the stretch between them is 7 bases long.